The clone carrying this T cell receptor beta chain was seen at least ten times. Antigen specificity is unknown. This record belongs to a study of breast tumors, draining lymph nodes, adjacent tissues. Whole-study results and caveats: Data fit most tumor T cells coming from lymph node, expanding in tumor. Compared with basal-like, luminal-like tumors shared significantly more repertoire with nontumor tissue. Tumor repertoires ranked between lymph nodes and nontumor tissue in diversity, with V and J gene preferences.

TCRdb fed the multiplex PCR reads into MiXCR, producing one record per CDR3 protein. The data contain over 12,000 distinct CDR3 sequences, around 47% of them singletons. V was shortened by 6 bases and J by 3 bases, with 11 bases between the two germline ends. The CDR3 has 13 amino acids. Germline V gives CDR1 MGHDK, CDR2 SYGVNS. The V gene is TRBV25-1, the J gene TRBJ2-5, with a possible D match to TRBD2 (7 bases). What was sequenced was tumor-adjacent breast tissue. The sequence was collected from a female donor with breast cancer. Some clones in this sample may be carry-over from other donors' samples. The CDR3 nucleotides read TGTGCCAGCAGGAGAGGGGGGGAAGAGACCCAGTACTTC. Translation: CASRRGGEETQYF.